This passage covers 24 T cell receptor beta chains from one sample sequenced in a study of cytotoxic CD8 clonotypes in ibrutinib-treated CLL. TCRdb's copy holds only in-frame clones and misses some; the assay was immunoSEQ multiplex PCR. This table has about 300,000 clones, more than 70% appearing once. The input for sequencing was PBMCs, taken at disease progression, from a patient treated with ibrutinib. These receptor sequences come from a human donor with chronic lymphocytic leukemia.

This chain joins TRBV7-9 and TRBJ2-1; 8 nucleotides line up with TRBD2. Trimming at V came to 1 base and at J to 9 bases, leaving 8 bases not matched to a gene. CDR3 length equals 15 residues. Germline V lookup: CDR1 SEHNR, CDR2 FQNEAQ (reference sequence). The CDR3 DNA reads TGTGCCAGCAGCTTAGTTTTGGCGGGAGGAGGTGAGCAGTTCTTC. Translating it yields CASSLVLAGGGEQFF.

Remarks on this clone: Possible read error: a much larger clone is one base away. In nucleotides, the CDR3 is TGTGCCAGCAGCTTGGGACTAGCGGGGGAAGAGACCCAGTACTTC. It is translated as CASSLGLAGEETQYF. The chain employs TRBV7-7 and TRBJ2-5; 14 bases are shared with TRBD2. CDR3 length: 15 amino acids. CDR1 is SSHAT, CDR2 FNYEAQ, per germline (reference sequence). V lost 3 bases and J lost 3; bases outside the gene matches: 0.

This sequence joins TRBV14 and TRBJ2-7; 7 nucleotides line up with TRBD2. Looked up from germline, CDR1 is SGHDN and CDR2 is FVKESK. V was clipped by 1 base and J by 7 bases; unmatched bases: 4. The CDR3 runs 13 residues. The CDR3 DNA reads as TGTGCCAGCAGCCAAGGCAGGCGGGGGGAGCAGTACTTC. Protein product: CASSQGRRGEQYF.

The chain employs TRBV10-3 and TRBJ2-2; weak D call: TRBD2 (6 bases). This CDR3 is built from 16 residues. Germline lookup yields CDR1 ENHRY and CDR2 SYGVKD. The V end lost 0 bases, the J end lost 2 bases, and 10 bases lay between the germline ends. CDR3 bases: TGTGCCATCAGTGAGTCGGGGCGGGGTAACACCGGGGAGCTGTTTTTT. Residues: CAISESGRGNTGELFF.

V is TRBV5-1 and J is TRBJ2-3; 8 nucleotides match TRBD1. The V and J ends lost 1 base and 1 base, in that order; junction bases with no gene match: 2. The CDR3 is made up of 15 amino acids. CDR1 SGHRS and CDR2 YFSETQ come from the germline V gene. This CDR3 is CASSLMDRGTDTQYF. The CDR3 bases are TGCGCCAGCAGCTTGATGGACAGGGGCACAGATACGCAGTATTTT.

In this sample, this clone turned up a few times. The V and J genes are TRBV15 and TRBJ2-2; D is perhaps TRBD1 (6 bases). Germline values: CDR1 LNHNV, CDR2 YYDKDF (reference sequence). Trimming stripped 5 bases from V and 4 bases from J, with 14 bases between. This CDR3 spans 15 amino acids. The CDR3 reads CATSARRGGTGELFF. DNA of the CDR3: TGTGCCACCAGCGCTCGTCGAGGGGGCACCGGGGAGCTGTTTTTT.

The chain links TRBV14 to TRBJ1-2; no definite D call. CDR1 SGHDN and CDR2 FVKESK come from the germline V gene. This CDR3 region has 13 residues. V was clipped by 1 base and J by 4 bases, with 7 bases between them. CDR3 protein: CASSQGLFYGYTF. The CDR3 DNA is TGTGCCAGCAGCCAAGGACTTTTCTATGGCTACACCTTC.

The V call is TRBV4-3, the J call TRBJ1-2; TRBD1 matches at 7 bases. CDR3 length equals 14 residues. From germline, CDR1 is LGHNA and CDR2 YSLEER. The ends lost 0 bases at V and 4 bases at J; junction bases unmatched: 2. The CDR3 nucleotides are TGCGCCAGCAGCCAAGATCAGGGGGGCTATGGCTACACCTTC. Protein sequence: CASSQDQGGYGYTF.

Only a few counts were recorded for this clone. CDR3 DNA: TGTGCCAGCCGATCCTCTGGACAGGGTTTGATCGGTCAGCCCCAGCATTTT. This codes for CASRSSGQGLIGQPQHF. V and J are TRBV2 and TRBJ1-5; TRBD1 matches 8 bases. Germline CDR1 and CDR2: SNHLY and FYNNEI. The CDR3 is 17 amino acids. With V trimmed by 8 bases and J by 6 bases, 18 bases remained unmatched.

This clone was seen once. The rearrangement uses TRBV7-8 and TRBJ2-3; 12 bases are shared with TRBD2. Germline CDR1 reads SGHVS; CDR2 reads FQNEAQ. This CDR3 has 18 residues. V shed 1 base and J 5 bases; nucleotides not matched to a gene: 10. The DNA of the CDR3 is TGTGCCAGCAGCTTAGGACCTAGCGGGGGGGCCTCTAGAGATACGCAGTATTTT. This gives the protein CASSLGPSGGASRDTQYF.

This clone was detected only a few times. V gene TRBV9 combines with J gene TRBJ1-1, with 9 bases fitting TRBD1. Trimming cost V 4 bases and J 1 base; bases outside gene matches: 11. The germline gives CDR1 SGDLS, CDR2 YYNGEE. CDR3 length: 17 residues. The CDR3, as DNA: TGTGCCAGCAGCTCATCAACACAGGGGGCTAGGAACACTGAAGCTTTCTTT. It codes for CASSSSTQGARNTEAFF.

This chain connects TRBV5-1 to TRBJ2-2; D gene unclear. The CDR3 loop spans 14 amino acids. V dropped 1 base and J dropped 2 bases, with 6 bases sitting between them. CDR1 and CDR2 from the germline V gene are SGHRS and YFSETQ. The CDR3 DNA reads as TGCGCCAGCAGCTTGAGGCCAAACACCGGGGAGCTGTTTTTT. This translates into CASSLRPNTGELFF.

This clone was seen once. V is TRBV7-2 and J is TRBJ2-2; 8 bases agree with TRBD1. The V gene's germline CDR1 is SGHTA and CDR2 FQGNSA. V lost 4 bases, J lost 7 bases, and 8 bases stayed unmatched. CDR3 length equals 15 residues. The CDR3 DNA follows: TGTGCCAGCAGCTCGACAGGGGTGCTCGTCGGGGAGCTGTTTTTT. It encodes CASSSTGVLVGELFF.

The rearrangement uses TRBV9 and TRBJ2-7; perhaps TRBD1 as D (6 bases). CDR1 SGDLS and CDR2 YYNGEE come from the germline V gene. V shed 3 bases and J shed 6 bases, with 19 bases lying between them. The CDR3 runs to 15 residues. CDR3 loop: CASSGTGTSSGEQYF. The CDR3 coding sequence is TGTGCCAGCAGCGGAACAGGGACCTCCTCGGGCGAGCAGTACTTC.

This chain connects TRBV19 to TRBJ2-7; 8 nucleotides match TRBD2. Looked up from germline, CDR1 is LNHDA and CDR2 is SQIVND (reference sequence). V was pared by 6 bases and J by 7 bases, with 14 bases of the junction left unmatched. This CDR3 comprises 15 residues. Here the CDR3 reads CASSRMGAGAREQYF. In DNA form, the CDR3 reads TGTGCCAGTAGCCGAATGGGAGCGGGAGCGCGAGAGCAGTACTTC.

The V call is TRBV5-1, the J call TRBJ1-3, with D possibly being TRBD1 (6 bases). The CDR3 extends over 14 amino acids. CDR1 and CDR2 from the germline V gene are SGHRS and YFSETQ. V was trimmed by 2 bases and J by 4 bases, leaving 10 bases between them. This CDR3 reads CASSFRDNGNTIYF. Written as DNA, the CDR3 is TGCGCCAGCAGCTTCCGGGACAACGGAAACACCATATATTTT. Full variable domain (rest looked up from reference TRBV5-1 and TRBJ1-3): KAGVTQTPRYLIKTRGQQVTLSCSPISGHRSVSWYQQTPGQGLQFLFEYFSETQRNKGNFPGRFSGRQFSNSRSEMNVSTLELGDSALYLCASSFRDNGNTIYFGEGSWLTVV.

The chain employs TRBV5-1 and TRBJ2-2; no clear D gene. Germline values: CDR1 SGHRS, CDR2 YFSETQ. The V end lost 1 base, the J end lost 4 bases, and 5 bases lay between the germline ends. The CDR3 contains 13 residues. DNA for the CDR3: TGCGCCAGCAGCTTGACAATCACCGGGGAGCTGTTTTTT. It yields the protein CASSLTITGELFF.

The V gene is TRBV5-6, the J gene TRBJ1-4, with TRBD1 identical over 8 bases. The CDR3 is 15 amino acids. Germline V gene data show CDR1 as SGHDT and CDR2 as YYEEEE. The V gene end was trimmed by 0 bases and the J gene end by 8 bases; junction bases not matched to a gene: 6. The CDR3 region is CASSLVGQGGEKLFF. The CDR3 nucleotides are TGTGCCAGCAGCTTGGTTGGACAGGGCGGAGAAAAACTGTTTTTT.

The CDR3 nucleotides are TGTGCCAGCAGCTTAGTCGGAGACGAGCAGTACTTC. The encoded protein is CASSLVGDEQYF. This chain links TRBV7-6 with TRBJ2-7, with D unclear. The germline CDR1 and CDR2 sequences are SGHVS and FNYEAQ. V shed 1 base and J shed 5 bases, with 6 bases lying between them. The CDR3 sequence is 12 residues long. The full variable domain, its missing parts supplied by reference TRBV7-6 and TRBJ2-7, is GAGVSQSPRYKVTKRGQDVALRCDPISGHVSLYWYRQALGQGPEFLTYFNYEAQQDKSGLPNDRFSAERPEGSISTLTIQRTEQRDSAMYRCASSLVGDEQYFGPGTRLTVT.

The V gene is TRBV7-2, the J gene TRBJ1-5; unclear D gene. CDR3 length: 13 amino acids. Per the germline V gene, CDR1 is SGHTA and CDR2 is FQGNSA. V was pared by 3 bases and J by 5 bases, with 8 bases between. The CDR3 DNA follows: TGTGCCAGCAGCTTTTGGGCCCATCAGCCCCAGCATTTT. Translated, it gives CASSFWAHQPQHF. The entire variable domain, with the rest obtained from reference TRBV7-2 and TRBJ1-5, is as follows: GAGVSQSPSNKVTEKGKDVELRCDPISGHTALYWYRQSLGQGLEFLIYFQGNSAPDKSGLPSDRFSAERTGGSVSTLTIQRTQQEDSAVYLCASSFWAHQPQHFGDGTRLSIL.

The chain combines TRBV6-5 with TRBJ1-2; TRBD1 is a possible D gene (5 bases). In germline, CDR1 is MNHEY, CDR2 SVGAGI. CDR3 length equals 14 residues. V dropped 10 bases and J dropped 0 bases, with 15 bases sitting between them. The CDR3 region is CAISRQGANYGYTF. In DNA, the CDR3 is TGTGCCATTTCCAGGCAGGGAGCTAACTATGGCTACACCTTC.

This chain links TRBV28 with TRBJ2-7, with D possibly being TRBD1 (6 bases). Germline lookup yields CDR1 MDHEN and CDR2 SYDVKM. The V end was cut by 1 base, the J end by 6 bases, with 10 bases between. The CDR3 contains 13 residues. Here the CDR3 DNA reads TGTGCCAGCAGTTTATACCGGGACACCGAGCAGTACTTC. It encodes CASSLYRDTEQYF.

The chain couples TRBV29-1 to TRBJ2-1; 9 bases are a match to TRBD2. The CDR3 totals 14 residues. Germline CDR1 SQVTM, CDR2 ANQGSEA. The CDR3 nucleotides are TGCACCATTTTTAGCGGGAGTTCCTACAATGAGCAGTTCTTC. Translating it yields CTIFSGSSYNEQFF.

This CDR3 is CASSLSGRVSNQPQHF. The CDR3 nucleotides are TGTGCCAGCAGTTTATCCGGGAGAGTCTCCAATCAGCCCCAGCATTTT. V gene TRBV27 combines with J gene TRBJ1-5; D gene unclear. The germline V gene encodes CDR1 MNHEY and CDR2 SMNVEV (reference sequence). V gave up 0 bases and J gave up 3 bases, with 12 bases separating them. The CDR3 spans 16 residues.